Below are 20 T cell receptor beta chains sequenced from a single sample in a study of metastatic and nonmetastatic thyroid tumors (dated by TCRdb to the early 2020s). The library was prepared using PCR. Sequenced using an Illumina HiSeq 4000. Through fastp at Q25 and MiXCR, TCRdb rebuilt clones from the public reads, retaining in-frame beta chains. Counted in this sample were about 9,000 clones; approximately 15% of them appeared once. The ten largest clones capture roughly 5% of the sample. Before undergoing thyroid surgery, none of the patients had been given any kind of treatment. Sample: blood. The receptors originated from a female donor with papillary thyroid cancer or a benign thyroid nodule (not recorded which). Some clones in this sample may be carry-over from other donors' samples.

Of note for this clone: A read error may account for a junction end that differs from germline. V gene TRBV12-3 or TRBV12-4 combines with J gene TRBJ1-6, with D unresolved. CDR3 length equals 13 residues. As DNA, the CDR3 is TGTGCCAGCAGTTCCCCTCCTCCTTCACTCCTCCACTTT. Translation: CASSSPPPSLLHF.

The table lists this clone with many counts. V and J are TRBV5-1 and TRBJ2-7; D perhaps matches TRBD1 (7 bases). Deletions cut 4 bases from V and 5 bases from J, with 22 bases between. Germline assignment: CDR1 SGHRS and CDR2 YFSETQ. CDR3 size: 16 residues. In DNA, the CDR3 is TGCGCCAGCAGCCCGACGGGGGCAGGGGGGAATCACGAGCAGTACTTC. Its protein is CASSPTGAGGNHEQYF. The full variable domain, with the rest looked up from reference TRBV5-1 and TRBJ2-7, is KAGVTQTPRYLIKTRGQQVTLSCSPISGHRSVSWYQQTPGQGLQFLFEYFSETQRNKGNFPGRFSGRQFSNSRSEMNVSTLELGDSALYLCASSPTGAGGNHEQYFGPGTRLTVT.

Relative to its sample, this clone is medium-sized (0.01 to 0.1%). The CDR3 DNA reads TGCGCCAGCAGCACGGACACCGGGGAGCTGTTTTTT. Its translation: CASSTDTGELFF. V gene TRBV5-1 combines with J gene TRBJ2-2, with D unclear. V gave up 4 bases and J gave up 3 bases, with 4 bases separating them. Germline V lookup: CDR1 SGHRS, CDR2 YFSETQ. This CDR3 is built from 12 residues.

This clone was seen a handful of times. Being one base from a much bigger clone, this may be a read error. The V and J genes are TRBV2 and TRBJ2-5; maybe TRBD1 (5 bases). CDR3 size: 12 residues. Germline CDR1 SNHLY, CDR2 FYNNEI. CDR3 loop: CATGYREEIQYF. CDR3 sequence (DNA): TGTGCCACAGGGTATAGGGAAGAGATCCAGTACTTC.

As concerns this clone: A much larger clone differs from this one at a single base, so this may be a read error. The rearrangement joins TRBV29-1 to TRBJ2-3; D is possibly TRBD1 or TRBD2 (6 bases each). This CDR3 has 12 residues. Germline CDR1 is SQVTM and CDR2 is ANQGSEA. With 6 bases removed from V and 5 bases from J, the gap between germline ends came to 12 bases. The CDR3: CSVSGAEDTQYF. The CDR3 DNA reads TGCAGCGTATCGGGGGCGGAAGATACGCAGTATTTT.

This chain uses TRBV11-2 with TRBJ2-2; the D gene is possibly TRBD2 (6 bases). The germline gives CDR1 SGHAT, CDR2 FQNNGV. V lost 4 bases to trimming and J lost 9 bases, with 21 bases between them. This CDR3 has 16 residues. The CDR3 bases are TGTGCCAGCAGCTCGCCGACTAGAACGGACGCCTGGGAGCTGTTTTTT. Translating gives CASSSPTRTDAWELFF.

This chain uses TRBV10-1 with TRBJ2-3, with 13 bases fitting TRBD2. This CDR3 contains 16 residues. With 10 bases clipped from V and 0 bases from J, the junction kept 7 bases outside the gene matches. Looked up from germline, CDR1 is WNHNN and CDR2 is SYGVQD (reference sequence). The CDR3 reads CATGTSGVPSTDTQYF. The DNA of the CDR3 is TGCGCCACCGGGACTAGCGGGGTCCCTAGCACAGATACGCAGTATTTT.

This clone has a handful of counts. An end of the junction differs from the germline gene, which may be a read error. The gene calls are TRBV6-1 and TRBJ1-6; D is ambiguous. CDR1 and CDR2 (germline): MNHNS, SASEGT. The CDR3 is made up of 14 amino acids. The CDR3 bases are TGTGTCAGCAGACGTGTGACGGTGAATTCACCCCTCCACTTT. Translating gives CVSRRVTVNSPLHF.

This clone appeared many times. This chain connects TRBV10-2 to TRBJ1-1; D not certain. This CDR3 region has 13 residues. Between the trimmed V and J ends, which lost 5 bases and 2 bases, there was a span of 9 bases. Per germline, CDR1 WSHSY and CDR2 SAAADI. The CDR3 nucleotides read TGCGCCAGCAGTAATTATGGAAACACTGAAGCTTTCTTT. Protein product: CASSNYGNTEAFF.

Within the sample, this clone is medium-sized (0.01 to 0.1%). The chain carries TRBV11-1 and TRBJ2-7; the D is unclear. Per the germline V gene, CDR1 is SGHAT and CDR2 is FQDESV (reference sequence). The CDR3 contains 11 residues. V lost 5 bases and J lost 2, with 4 bases in between. The CDR3 is CASSETYEQYF. The DNA of the CDR3 is TGTGCCAGCAGCGAAACCTACGAGCAGTACTTC.

This chain links TRBV28 with TRBJ1-2; possibly TRBD1 for D (6 bases). The V and J ends lost 6 bases and 8 bases respectively, with 16 bases between them. Germline V gene data show CDR1 as MDHEN and CDR2 as SYDVKM. This CDR3 is 13 amino acids long. The chain's CDR3 is CASRAGQCAGYTF. CDR3 DNA: TGTGCCAGCAGAGCCGGACAGTGCGCCGGCTACACCTTC.

This clone is labeled medium-sized. The chain couples TRBV7-9 to TRBJ1-2; D is possibly TRBD1 (5 bases). CDR1 is SEHNR and CDR2 is FQNEAQ in the germline V gene (reference sequence). The CDR3 is made up of 12 amino acids. The V end was cut by 5 bases, the J end by 4 bases, with 8 bases between. The CDR3 sequence is CASSADSYGYTF. For the CDR3, the DNA is TGTGCCAGCAGCGCCGACAGCTATGGCTACACCTTC.

This clone turned up a few times. The V call is TRBV6-1, the J call TRBJ1-1; 8 bases match TRBD1. Per germline, CDR1 MNHNS and CDR2 SASEGT. V lost 6 bases and J lost 4; bases outside the gene matches: 10. The CDR3 totals 15 residues. The CDR3 is CASRKQGAFTTEAFF. The CDR3 DNA follows: TGTGCCAGCAGGAAGCAGGGGGCGTTTACCACTGAAGCTTTCTTT.

This clone was counted between two and nine times. The chain couples TRBV6-1 to TRBJ2-3; 8 positions agree with TRBD2. The ends lost 1 base at V and 2 bases at J; junction bases unmatched: 8. The CDR3 runs 17 residues. Germline V gene lookup returns CDR1 MNHNS and CDR2 SASEGT. This CDR3 is CASSEVMLAGLTDTQYF. The CDR3 DNA follows: TGTGCCAGCAGTGAAGTAATGCTAGCGGGCCTCACAGATACGCAGTATTTT.

This clone has only a few counts. The rearrangement links TRBV28 to TRBJ1-2; D gene unclear. V shed 4 bases and J shed 0 bases, with 0 bases lying between them. The CDR3 totals 11 residues. The germline V gene has CDR1 MDHEN and CDR2 SYDVKM. The CDR3 DNA reads as TGTGCCAGCAGTTCTAACTATGGCTACACCTTC. Its translation: CASSSNYGYTF.

By sample fraction, this clone is medium-sized. In the same sample, other DNA sequences code for this CDR3. The V call is TRBV6-1, the J call TRBJ2-3, with 8 bases that match TRBD2. The CDR3 runs to 16 residues. From germline, CDR1 is MNHNS and CDR2 SASEGT. With 5 bases clipped from V and 2 bases from J, the junction kept 9 bases outside the gene matches. CDR3 protein: CASSSGVAGTTDTQYF. Written as DNA, the CDR3 is TGTGCCAGCAGTTCCGGGGTAGCGGGGACCACAGATACGCAGTATTTT.

This clone was seen once. The chain is built from TRBV7-2 and TRBJ2-7; no definite D call. CDR3 length equals 14 residues. In germline, CDR1 is SGHTA, CDR2 FQGNSA. With 5 bases removed from V and 2 bases from J, the gap between germline ends came to 13 bases. Here the CDR3 DNA reads TGTGCCAGCAGCCGAAGTGGTACTGCCTACGAGCAGTACTTC. As protein: CASSRSGTAYEQYF.

There are a few counts of this clone. V is TRBV6-1 and J is TRBJ2-6; D gene unclear. Germline CDR1 MNHNS, CDR2 SASEGT. The V and J ends lost 8 bases and 0 bases respectively, with 5 bases between them. The CDR3 is made up of 13 amino acids. The CDR3 loop is CASWGSGANVLTF. The CDR3 nucleotides read TGTGCCAGCTGGGGCTCTGGGGCCAACGTCCTGACTTTC.

The chain recombines TRBV28 with TRBJ1-6, with D unclear. Trimming removed 3 bases at V and 10 bases at J, with 7 bases between. Germline V gene data show CDR1 as MDHEN and CDR2 as SYDVKM. CDR3 length equals 12 residues. CDR3 nucleotides: TGTGCCAGCAGTTTCGGACGATCACCCCTCCACTTT. Protein sequence: CASSFGRSPLHF.

Judged by abundance, this clone is medium-sized. The chain combines TRBV5-1 with TRBJ2-1; D gene ambiguous. The CDR3 contains 16 residues. Trimming pared 0 bases from V and 5 bases from J, leaving 15 bases between. Germline CDR1 is SGHRS and CDR2 is YFSETQ. The CDR3 coding sequence is TGCGCCAGCAGCTTGGGGAGTAGCCCCCCAGACAATGAGCAGTTCTTC. Translating gives CASSLGSSPPDNEQFF.